Reported below is one TCR beta chain. The CDR3 consists of 13 residues. V shed 7 bases, J shed 6 bases, and the junction held 10 bases outside the gene matches. Germline assignment: CDR1 SQVTM and CDR2 ANQGSEA. TCRdb's copy holds only in-frame clones and misses some; the assay was immunoSEQ multiplex PCR. Altogether 30,000 to 45,000 clones are present, roughly 91% being singletons, with the ten largest covering 0.45% to 0.55%. This entry is derived from a study of T cell changes during pregnancy in multiple sclerosis. The clonotype was recovered from a female donor in good health, enrolled as a control in a pregnancy study. This chain uses TRBV29-1 with TRBJ2-7, with TRBD1 matching over 9 bases. This material consisted of CD4+ T cells from peripheral blood mononuclear cells, taken in the second trimester of pregnancy. CDR3 sequence reads: CSAAGQGRGEQYF. DNA for the CDR3: TGCAGCGCAGCGGGACAGGGAAGAGGCGAGCAGTACTTC.